This passage covers 23 T cell receptor beta chains from one sample sequenced in a study of human T cells and chemical hapten exposure. From the RACE reads, TCRdb called clonotypes with MiXCR, one entry per CDR3 protein. The repertoire consists of about 200,000 distinct CDR3 sequences, with approximately 26% occurring once and the leading ten covering over 2%. Time point here: patch test 3, about 24 weeks after DPC sensitization. The treatment: therapeutic diphenylcyclopropenone sensitization with weekly scalp DPC. Sequencing was performed on whole blood, taken in connection with sensitization to the hapten diphenylcyclopropenone (DPC). Receptor source: a woman in her thirties or forties with alopecia areata. Some clones in this sample may be carry-over from other donors' samples.

The rearrangement uses TRBV10-3 and TRBJ2-1; 14 bases are shared with TRBD2. The CDR3 is 15 residues long. The V gene end was trimmed by 7 bases and the J gene end by 6 bases; junction bases not matched to a gene: 5. Germline V gene sequence: CDR1 ENHRY, CDR2 SYGVKD. The CDR3 region has the DNA TGTGCCATCACCGACGGGACTAGCGGGAGCAATGAGCAGTTCTTC. Translated, it gives CAITDGTSGSNEQFF.

V and J are TRBV27 and TRBJ1-1; D unresolved. This CDR3 region has 14 residues. Germline V gives CDR1 MNHEY, CDR2 SMNVEV (reference sequence). V dropped 7 bases and J dropped 5 bases, with 17 bases sitting between them. CDR3 region: CASTPRLGYTEAFF. The CDR3 region has the DNA TGTGCCAGCACCCCGCGTTTAGGGTATACTGAAGCTTTCTTT.

This clonotype was detected once. The chain combines TRBV7-9 with TRBJ1-3; perhaps TRBD1 as D (5 bases). The CDR3 runs to 14 residues. V shed 5 bases and J shed 4 bases, with 12 bases lying between them. Looked up from germline, CDR1 is SEHNR and CDR2 is FQNEAQ (reference sequence). The chain's CDR3 is CASSLGRDGNTIYF. The CDR3 nucleotides read TGTGCCAGCAGCCTTGGACGGGACGGAAACACCATATATTTT.

The chain uses TRBV3-1 and TRBJ2-7, with D unclear. The CDR3 extends over 16 amino acids. The V gene lost 0 bases and the J gene lost 2 bases, with 14 bases spanning the gap. Germline CDR1 reads LGHDT; CDR2 reads YNNKEL (reference sequence). The CDR3 sequence is CASSQDLGRTPYEQYF. CDR3 bases: TGTGCCAGCAGCCAAGATCTGGGCAGAACTCCCTACGAGCAGTACTTC.

This chain links TRBV5-6 with TRBJ2-3; TRBD2 agrees at 11 bases. The CDR3 runs to 17 residues. The J segment lost 4 bases and the V segment lost 0 bases, leaving 7 bases of the junction unmatched. The germline V gene has CDR1 SGHDT and CDR2 YYEEEE. The CDR3: CASSLVTSGSLADTQYF. The CDR3 DNA reads as TGTGCCAGCAGCTTGGTAACTAGCGGGAGTTTAGCAGATACGCAGTATTTT.

This clonotype was recorded a few times. This sequence joins TRBV11-2 and TRBJ1-1; D is uncertain. The length of the CDR3 is 13 residues. V lost 1 base, J lost 6 bases, and 9 bases lay in between. Per germline, CDR1 SGHAT and CDR2 FQNNGV. CDR3 in DNA: TGTGCCAGCAGCTTAGTTTCGGCGGCTGAAGCTTTCTTT. Protein product: CASSLVSAAEAFF.

The chain combines TRBV25-1 with TRBJ2-5; TRBD2 aligns across 8 bases. V lost 2 bases and J lost 5; bases outside the gene matches: 7. From germline, CDR1 is MGHDK and CDR2 SYGVNS. The CDR3 has 15 residues. Here the CDR3 DNA reads TGTGCCAGCAGTGAAGGATTCGGGAGGGGTGAGACCCAGTACTTC. It specifies CASSEGFGRGETQYF.

This clonotype was seen only a few times. The rearrangement joins TRBV4-1 to TRBJ1-4, with a possible D match to TRBD1 (6 bases). Trimming stripped 4 bases from V and 8 bases from J, with 17 bases between. This CDR3 has 15 amino acids. The germline gives CDR1 MGHRA, CDR2 YSYEKL. The CDR3 loop reads CASSLGSGGAEKLFF. DNA for the CDR3: TGCGCCAGCAGCCTCGGTAGTGGGGGGGCCGAAAAACTGTTTTTT.

This clonotype was recorded a few times. V gene TRBV6-2 or TRBV6-3 combines with J gene TRBJ2-1; tentatively, D is TRBD2 (6 bases). With 11 bases removed from V and 6 bases from J, the gap between germline ends came to 14 bases. Germline V gene lookup returns CDR1 MNHEY and CDR2 SVGEGT. The CDR3 has 12 amino acids. The CDR3 DNA follows: TGTGCCGCCTCCGCCGGGGGCAATGAGCAGTTCTTC. The encoded protein is CAASAGGNEQFF.

The chain uses TRBV2 and TRBJ2-1; 14 bases map to TRBD2. The V gene's germline CDR1 is SNHLY and CDR2 FYNNEI. V shed 6 bases and J 11 bases; nucleotides not matched to a gene: 9. This CDR3 has 15 amino acids. As DNA, the CDR3 is TGTGCCAGCAGGACGGGACTAGCGGGAGAGTCTAAGCAGTTCTTC. It encodes CASRTGLAGESKQFF.

The V call is TRBV25-1, the J call TRBJ2-7, with TRBD1 identical over 11 bases. This CDR3 is built from 15 residues. With V trimmed by 5 bases and J by 3 bases, 6 bases remained unmatched. The germline V gene has CDR1 MGHDK and CDR2 SYGVNS. The CDR3 reads CASSRSGTGGYEQYF. The CDR3 nucleotides read TGTGCCAGCAGTAGATCTGGGACAGGGGGCTACGAGCAGTACTTC.

This clonotype has ten or more counts. V usage is TRBV4-2 and J usage is TRBJ2-1; the D gene is possibly TRBD2 (5 bases). Trimming took 4 bases from V and 3 from J, leaving 13 bases between them. There are 15 residues in the CDR3. In germline, CDR1 is LGHNA, CDR2 YNFKEQ. CDR3 region: CASSPDYGIYNEQFF. CDR3 nucleotides: TGTGCCAGCAGCCCAGACTATGGGATCTACAATGAGCAGTTCTTC.

V and J are TRBV10-3 and TRBJ2-5; D call uncertain. Germline V gene lookup returns CDR1 ENHRY and CDR2 SYGVKD. The length of the CDR3 is 13 residues. Trimming left V 4 bases short and J 3 bases short, with 9 bases between. CDR3 loop: CAISGSSEETQYF. DNA for the CDR3: TGTGCCATCAGTGGCAGCAGCGAAGAGACCCAGTACTTC.

This clonotype has just a few counts. This rearrangement joins TRBV5-1 to TRBJ1-2; 11 nucleotides agree with TRBD1. Germline CDR1 is SGHRS and CDR2 is YFSETQ. With V trimmed by 3 bases and J by 4 bases, 5 bases remained unmatched. There are 15 residues in the CDR3. As DNA, the CDR3 is TGCGCCAGCAGCTCCGGAGGGACAGGGGGCTATGGCTACACCTTC. Translating it yields CASSSGGTGGYGYTF.

A few counts support this clonotype. This chain uses TRBV28 with TRBJ2-7; 7 nucleotides agree with TRBD1. Germline CDR1 MDHEN, CDR2 SYDVKM. The CDR3 covers 14 residues. V shed 6 bases, J shed 2 bases, and the junction held 7 bases outside the gene matches. CDR3 nucleotide sequence: TGTGCCAGCAGATCGGGACAGATAACCTACGAGCAGTACTTC. It codes for CASRSGQITYEQYF.

This clonotype has just a few counts. The chain combines TRBV4-1 with TRBJ2-7, with TRBD2 matching 7 bases. The J segment lost 2 bases and the V segment lost 4 bases, leaving 11 bases of the junction unmatched. CDR1 and CDR2 (germline): MGHRA, YSYEKL. The CDR3 contains 16 residues. CDR3 sequence: CASSPAGGTMAYEQYF. The CDR3 nucleotides read TGCGCCAGCAGCCCCGCGGGTGGGACTATGGCCTACGAGCAGTACTTC.

The chain joins TRBV4-3 to TRBJ2-1, with 8 bases identical to TRBD1. The V gene end was trimmed by 0 bases and the J gene end by 8 bases; junction bases not matched to a gene: 12. The germline V gene encodes CDR1 LGHNA and CDR2 YSLEER. The CDR3 has 17 amino acids. CDR3 sequence reads: CASSQDMLGRGPDEQFF. The CDR3 DNA reads as TGCGCCAGCAGCCAAGATATGTTAGGCAGGGGGCCAGATGAGCAGTTCTTC.

This clonotype was observed a handful of times. The chain joins TRBV20-1 to TRBJ2-7, with 7 bases that match TRBD2. Per germline, CDR1 DFQATT and CDR2 SNEGSKA (reference sequence). J was trimmed by 2 bases and V by 4 bases; bases with no gene match: 11. CDR3 length: 15 amino acids. This CDR3 is CSATTLSGTTYEQYF. CDR3 bases: TGCAGTGCTACCACGCTTTCCGGGACTACCTACGAGCAGTACTTC.

This chain links TRBV28 with TRBJ2-1; the match to TRBD2 covers 11 bases. Losses at the gene ends were 8 bases for V and 9 bases for J; bases not matched to a gene: 3. The CDR3 spans 12 residues. Germline loops: CDR1 MDHEN, CDR2 SYDVKM. CDR3: CASLAGGSEQFF. The CDR3 nucleotides are TGTGCCAGCCTAGCGGGAGGATCTGAGCAGTTCTTC.

The chain is built from TRBV7-2 and TRBJ2-1; D uncertain. V lost 4 bases and J lost 5, with 15 bases in between. From germline, CDR1 is SGHTA and CDR2 FQGNSA. The CDR3 totals 15 residues. The CDR3 DNA is TGTGCCAGCAGCTCCGTAGCCTGGATTGACAATGAGCAGTTCTTC. Residues: CASSSVAWIDNEQFF.

Comments on this clonotype: A read error may be the cause here, since a much bigger clone is one base away. The chain is built from TRBV29-1 and TRBJ2-1; D assignment may be TRBD1 or TRBD2 (6 bases each). V was clipped by 7 bases and J by 7 bases, with 20 bases between them. Germline V CDR1 and CDR2: SQVTM, ANQGSEA. The CDR3 length is 14 residues. The CDR3: CSAEGGGEWNEQFF. CDR3 coding DNA: TGCAGCGCCGAGGGGGGAGGCGAGTGGAATGAGCAGTTCTTC.

This clonotype was seen a handful of times. This chain uses TRBV20-1 with TRBJ1-5; the D is unclear. Trimming removed 0 bases from V and 5 bases from J, with 8 bases in between. The CDR3 loop spans 13 amino acids. Germline CDR1 is DFQATT and CDR2 is SNEGSKA (reference sequence). CDR3 sequence (DNA): TGCAGTGCTAGAGAAGGGCAGTATCAGCCCCAGCATTTT. Its translation is CSAREGQYQPQHF.

This clonotype was seen more than once but under ten times. The chain carries TRBV20-1 and TRBJ1-2; D may be TRBD1 (6 bases). Trimming stripped 0 bases from V and 6 bases from J, with 11 bases between. The germline gives CDR1 DFQATT, CDR2 SNEGSKA (reference sequence). The length of the CDR3 is 13 residues. The CDR3 reads CSARDGGGNGYTF. DNA of the CDR3: TGCAGTGCTAGAGATGGGGGGGGCAATGGCTACACCTTC.